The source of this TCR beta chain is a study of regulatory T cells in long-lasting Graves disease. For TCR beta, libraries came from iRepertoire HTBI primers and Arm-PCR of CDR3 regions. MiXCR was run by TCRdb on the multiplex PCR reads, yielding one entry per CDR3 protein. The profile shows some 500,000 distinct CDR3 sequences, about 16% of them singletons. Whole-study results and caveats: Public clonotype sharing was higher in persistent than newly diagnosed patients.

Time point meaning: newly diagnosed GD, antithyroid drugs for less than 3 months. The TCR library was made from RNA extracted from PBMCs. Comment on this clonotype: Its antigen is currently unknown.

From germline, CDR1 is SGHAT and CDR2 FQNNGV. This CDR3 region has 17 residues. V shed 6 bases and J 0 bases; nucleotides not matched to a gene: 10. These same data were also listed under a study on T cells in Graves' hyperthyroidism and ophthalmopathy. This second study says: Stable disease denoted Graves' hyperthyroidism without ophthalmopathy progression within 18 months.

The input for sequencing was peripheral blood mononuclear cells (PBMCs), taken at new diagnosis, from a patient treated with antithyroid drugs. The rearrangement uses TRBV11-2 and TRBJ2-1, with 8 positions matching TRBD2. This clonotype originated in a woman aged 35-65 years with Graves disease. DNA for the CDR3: TGTGCCAGCAGTGAAAACGGGAGGGTAAGCTCCTACAATGAGCAGTTCTTC. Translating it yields CASSENGRVSSYNEQFF.